The source of this T cell receptor beta chain is a study of immune heterogeneity within non-small cell lung tumors (dated by TCRdb to between 2017 and 2018). Background on the whole study: By histology, the tumors were 4 squamous cell carcinomas, approximately 10 non-squamous carcinomas and 1 tumor not otherwise specified. The study combined whole-exome sequencing, RNA-seq and TCR beta repertoire sequencing of multiple spatially distinct regions from each NSCLC tumor to examine intratumoral immune heterogeneity. Transcriptome data were available for just roughly 40 loci from about 12 patients, whereas TCR repertoire analysis spanned fewer than 60 tumor loci from approximately 14 patients. For mutant peptides 8 to 11 amino acids long, netMHCpan-3.0 predicted neoantigen binding to the HLA alleles of each patient. What the research found in general, with its limitations: A moderate positive correlation (R approximately 0.36), which was statistically significant, linked local T-cell repertoire clonality to local tumor mutational burden. High-frequency TCR beta clonotypes were found to be largely distinct between individual patients. Within a given patient, the same dominant CDR3B clonotypes showed up repeatedly across loci, although different tumor locations also carried unique high-frequency clones.

A multiplex PCR system amplified the TCR beta CDR3 region, with a first 10-cycle round using 32 V-gene forward and 13 J-gene reverse primers. First-round PCR used a QIAGEN Multiplex PCR Kit, and primer sequences were filed in Chinese patent CN105087789A. Illumina universal primers were added in a second PCR round performed with the Phusion High-Fidelity PCR Kit. TCR libraries were paired-end sequenced at 151 bp read length on the Illumina HiSeq X Ten platform. On the authors' methods: Reads lacking multiplex PCR primers were removed with Cutadapt, read pairs were merged with PEAR, and CDR3 regions were called with MiXCR default settings. Shannon entropy measured repertoire diversity, while clonality was calculated as one minus the Shannon entropy divided by the ln of the count of productive unique sequences. Clonotypes at a frequency of at least 0.5% were defined as dominant or high-frequency T-cell clones. TCRdb cleaned the public reads at Q25 with fastp, built clones with MiXCR and kept in-frame beta chains. Rows with one shared CDR3 protein collapse into an entry with the most common genes and DNA. The V and J calls and clone size come from TCRdb's table, not from the authors' own analysis. This sample comprises 30,000 to 40,000 distinct CDR3 sequences, around 28% of them detected only once. Roughly 4% of the sample is held by the ten biggest clonotypes.

Reading from cysteine to phenylalanine, the CDR3 counts 21 amino acids. The DNA shown is the 63-base CDR3, in frame from base 1. CDR1 and CDR2 (MRHNA, SNTAGT) derive from the germline V gene. V sheds 0 bases and J sheds 7 bases, leaving 31 bases between their ends. The TCR template was genomic DNA extracted from bulk tumor tissue, and 600 ng of gDNA was amplified for each sample. During surgery, multiple biopsies were taken from each primary tumor and placed as far apart as possible within the tumor mass. Patients in the study cohort, which was described as untreated, were newly diagnosed NSCLC cases going through curative surgery. The donors were approximately 14 patients with newly diagnosed non-small cell lung cancer who were having surgery with curative intent. The resected tumor masses were reviewed by two independent pathologists. Only high-quality DNA and RNA samples were carried forward to sequencing.

Notes on this clonotype: Its antigen is unknown. Base qualities are missing; no much larger clone stands one base away.

The TCR originated in a middle-aged man with non-small cell lung cancer. The chain is made from TRBV6-4 and TRBJ2-1; the D gene is unclear. The sequenced sample consisted of lung tumor tissue. The CDR3 protein is CASSDSPNIPHFSSIQNEQFF. The DNA sequence is TGTGCCAGCAGTGACTCCCCAAACATCCCCCATTTCTCGTCCATACAAAATGAGCAGTTCTTC.